This T cell receptor beta chain was obtained from a study of graft-versus-host responses after intestinal transplantation. As for this clone: Antigen unknown.

Only in-frame clones appear in the TCRdb table, and some are missing; sequencing was by immunoSEQ multiplex PCR. Of some 90,000 clones in the sample, about four fifths were seen once. The sequences come from unstimulated CD4+ T cells sorted from spleen or lymph node cells, collected before intestinal transplant. The origin of this receptor is a human donor who received an intestinal transplant.

The CDR3 DNA is TGTGCCAGCAGGTCGGGGGACCAGCCCCAGCATTTT. It translates to CASRSGDQPQHF. The chain combines TRBV28 with TRBJ1-5; D possibly corresponds to TRBD1 (5 bases). V lost 6 bases and J 7 bases, leaving 10 bases between the germline ends. From germline, CDR1 is MDHEN and CDR2 SYDVKM. The CDR3 is made up of 12 amino acids.